This T cell receptor (beta chain) was sequenced for a study of blood T cells in healthy people across ages. Trimming stripped 5 bases from V and 4 bases from J, with 8 bases between. Germline V gene lookup returns CDR1 SGHVS and CDR2 FQNEAQ. The CDR3 is 12 residues long. Sample-barcoded 5' priming and a J-beta primer mix drove a second PCR of about 6 to 12 cycles. Template switching added a 12-random-nucleotide identifier to every cDNA molecule. TCRdb itself ran the 5' RACE reads through MiXCR, one entry per CDR3 protein. The sample includes about 780,000 distinct CDR3 sequences, around 68% seen only once; the top ten take 25% to 35%.

The sequenced sample consisted of blood. The TCR sequence derives from a man in his thirties or forties in good health. The chain uses TRBV7-8 and TRBJ1-2; D is undetermined. CDR3 nucleotide sequence: TGTGCCAGCAGCCAGCAGTCCTATGGCTACACCTTC. This encodes CASSQQSYGYTF.